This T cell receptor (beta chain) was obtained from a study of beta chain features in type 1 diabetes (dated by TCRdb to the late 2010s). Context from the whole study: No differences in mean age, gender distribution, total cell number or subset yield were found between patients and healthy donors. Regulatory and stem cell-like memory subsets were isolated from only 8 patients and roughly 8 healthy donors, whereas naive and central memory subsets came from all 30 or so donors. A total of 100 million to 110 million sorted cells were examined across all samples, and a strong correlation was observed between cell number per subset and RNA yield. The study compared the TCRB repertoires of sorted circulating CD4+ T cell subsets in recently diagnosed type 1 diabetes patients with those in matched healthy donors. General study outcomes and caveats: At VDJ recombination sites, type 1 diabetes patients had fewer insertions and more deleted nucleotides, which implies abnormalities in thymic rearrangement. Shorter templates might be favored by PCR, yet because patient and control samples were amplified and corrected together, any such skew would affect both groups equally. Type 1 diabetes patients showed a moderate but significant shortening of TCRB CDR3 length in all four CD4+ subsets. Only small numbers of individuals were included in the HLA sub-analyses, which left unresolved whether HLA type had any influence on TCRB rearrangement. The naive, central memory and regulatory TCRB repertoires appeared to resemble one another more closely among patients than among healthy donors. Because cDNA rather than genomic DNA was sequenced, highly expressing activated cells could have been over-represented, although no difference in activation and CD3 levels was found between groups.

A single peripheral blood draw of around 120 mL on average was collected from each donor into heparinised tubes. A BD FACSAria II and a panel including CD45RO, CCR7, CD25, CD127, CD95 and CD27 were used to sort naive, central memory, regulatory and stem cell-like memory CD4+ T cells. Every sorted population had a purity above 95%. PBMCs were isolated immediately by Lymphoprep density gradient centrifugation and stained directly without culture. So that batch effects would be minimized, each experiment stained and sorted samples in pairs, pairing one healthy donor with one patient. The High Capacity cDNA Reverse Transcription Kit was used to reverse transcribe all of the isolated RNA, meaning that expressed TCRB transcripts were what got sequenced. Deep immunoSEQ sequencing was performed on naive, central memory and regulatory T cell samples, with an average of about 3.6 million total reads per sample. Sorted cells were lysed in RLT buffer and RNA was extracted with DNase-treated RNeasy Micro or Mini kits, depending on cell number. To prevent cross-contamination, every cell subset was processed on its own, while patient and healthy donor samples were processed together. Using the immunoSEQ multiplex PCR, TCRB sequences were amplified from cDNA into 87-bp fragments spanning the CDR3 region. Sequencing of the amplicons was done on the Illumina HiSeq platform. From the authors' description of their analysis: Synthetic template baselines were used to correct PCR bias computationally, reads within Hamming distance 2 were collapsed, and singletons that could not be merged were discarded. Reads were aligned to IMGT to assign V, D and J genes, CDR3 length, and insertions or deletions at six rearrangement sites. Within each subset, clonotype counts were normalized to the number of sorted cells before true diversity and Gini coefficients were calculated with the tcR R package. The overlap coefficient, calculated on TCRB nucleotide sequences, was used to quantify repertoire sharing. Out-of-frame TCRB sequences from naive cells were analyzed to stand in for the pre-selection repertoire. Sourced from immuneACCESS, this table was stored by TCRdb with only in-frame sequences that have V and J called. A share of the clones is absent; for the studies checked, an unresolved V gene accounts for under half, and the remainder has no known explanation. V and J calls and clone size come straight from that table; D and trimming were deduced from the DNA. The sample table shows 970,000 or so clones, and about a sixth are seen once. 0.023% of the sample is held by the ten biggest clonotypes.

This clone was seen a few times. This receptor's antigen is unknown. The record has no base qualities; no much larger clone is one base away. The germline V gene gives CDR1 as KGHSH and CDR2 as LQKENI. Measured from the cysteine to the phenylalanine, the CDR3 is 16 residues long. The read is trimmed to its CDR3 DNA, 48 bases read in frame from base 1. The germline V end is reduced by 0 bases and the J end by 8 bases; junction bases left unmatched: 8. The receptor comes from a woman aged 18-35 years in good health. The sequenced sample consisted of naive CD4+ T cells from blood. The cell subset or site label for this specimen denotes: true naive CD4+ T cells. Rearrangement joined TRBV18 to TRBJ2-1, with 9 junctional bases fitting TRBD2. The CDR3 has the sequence CASSPPLAGGWDEQFF. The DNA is TGTGCCAGCTCACCACCTCTTGCGGGAGGGTGGGATGAGCAGTTCTTC.